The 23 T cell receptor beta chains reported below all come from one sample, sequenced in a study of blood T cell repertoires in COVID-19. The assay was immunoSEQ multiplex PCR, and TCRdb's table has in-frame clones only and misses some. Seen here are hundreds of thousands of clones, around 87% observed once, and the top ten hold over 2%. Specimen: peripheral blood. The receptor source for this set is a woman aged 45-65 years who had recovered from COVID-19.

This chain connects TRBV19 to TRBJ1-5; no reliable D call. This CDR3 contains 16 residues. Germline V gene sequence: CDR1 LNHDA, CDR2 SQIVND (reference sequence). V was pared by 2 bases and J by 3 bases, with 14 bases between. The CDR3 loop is CASSIFLRRANQPQHF. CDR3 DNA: TGTGCCAGTAGTATATTTCTCCGGAGAGCCAATCAGCCCCAGCATTTT. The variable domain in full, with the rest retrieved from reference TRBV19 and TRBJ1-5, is DGGITQSPKYLFRKEGQNVTLSCEQNLNHDAMYWYRQDPGQGLRLIYYSQIVNDFQKGDIAEGYSVSREKKESFPLTVTSAQKNPTAFYLCASSIFLRRANQPQHFGDGTRLSIL.

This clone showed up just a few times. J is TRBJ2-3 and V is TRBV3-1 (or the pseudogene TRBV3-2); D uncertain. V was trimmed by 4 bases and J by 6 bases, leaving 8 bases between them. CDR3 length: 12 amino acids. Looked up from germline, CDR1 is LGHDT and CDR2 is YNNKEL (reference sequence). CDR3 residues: CASSPHEDTQYF. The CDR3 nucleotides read TGTGCCAGCAGCCCTCATGAGGATACGCAGTATTTT.

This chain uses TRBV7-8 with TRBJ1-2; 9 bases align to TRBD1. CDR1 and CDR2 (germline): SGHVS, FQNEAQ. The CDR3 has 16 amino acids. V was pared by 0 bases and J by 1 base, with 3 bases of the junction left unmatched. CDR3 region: CASSLAGTGFNYGYTF. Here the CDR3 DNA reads TGTGCCAGCAGCTTAGCGGGGACAGGGTTTAACTATGGCTACACCTTC.

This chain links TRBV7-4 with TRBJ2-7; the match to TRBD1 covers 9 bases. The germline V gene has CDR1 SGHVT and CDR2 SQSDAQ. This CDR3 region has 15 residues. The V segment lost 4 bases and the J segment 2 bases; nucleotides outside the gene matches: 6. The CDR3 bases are TGTGCCAGCAGCTCACCGGACAGGGGAACCTACGAGCAGTACTTC. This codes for CASSSPDRGTYEQYF.

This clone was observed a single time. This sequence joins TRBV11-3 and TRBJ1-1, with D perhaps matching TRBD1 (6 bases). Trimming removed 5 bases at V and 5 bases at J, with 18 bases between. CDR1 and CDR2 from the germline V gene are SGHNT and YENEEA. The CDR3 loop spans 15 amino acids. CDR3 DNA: TGTGCCAGCAGCCCGGCAGGGCATCAGGGGACTGAAGCTTTCTTT. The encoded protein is CASSPAGHQGTEAFF.

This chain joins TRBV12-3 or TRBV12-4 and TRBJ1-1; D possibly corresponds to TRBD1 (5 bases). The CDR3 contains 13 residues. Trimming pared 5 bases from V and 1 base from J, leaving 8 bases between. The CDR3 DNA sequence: TGTGCCAGCAGTCCGACAGCGAACACTGAAGCTTTCTTT. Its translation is CASSPTANTEAFF.

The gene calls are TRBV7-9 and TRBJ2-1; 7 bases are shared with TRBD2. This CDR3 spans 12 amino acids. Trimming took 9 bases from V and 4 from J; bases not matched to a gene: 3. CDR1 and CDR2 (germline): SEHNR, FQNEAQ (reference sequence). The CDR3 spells CARGGNYNEQFF. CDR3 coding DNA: TGTGCCAGGGGAGGGAATTACAATGAGCAGTTCTTC. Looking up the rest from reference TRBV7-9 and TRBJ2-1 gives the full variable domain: DTGVSQNPRHKITKRGQNVTFRCDPISEHNRLYWYRQTLGQGPEFLTYFQNEAQLEKSRLLSDRFSAERPKGSFSTLEIQRTEQGDSAMYLCARGGNYNEQFFGPGTRLTVL.

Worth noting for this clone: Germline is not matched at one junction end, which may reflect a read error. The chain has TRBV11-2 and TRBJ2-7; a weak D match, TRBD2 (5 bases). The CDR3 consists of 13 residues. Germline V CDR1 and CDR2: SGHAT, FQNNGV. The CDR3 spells CASTRTSSHEQYF. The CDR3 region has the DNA TGTGCCAGCACCAGGACTTCCTCCCACGAGCAGTACTTC.

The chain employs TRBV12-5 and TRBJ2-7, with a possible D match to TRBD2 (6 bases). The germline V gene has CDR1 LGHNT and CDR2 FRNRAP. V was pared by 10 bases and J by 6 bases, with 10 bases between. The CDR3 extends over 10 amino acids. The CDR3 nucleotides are TGTGCTATTGGGGAGGCCGAGCAGTACTTC. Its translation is CAIGEAEQYF.

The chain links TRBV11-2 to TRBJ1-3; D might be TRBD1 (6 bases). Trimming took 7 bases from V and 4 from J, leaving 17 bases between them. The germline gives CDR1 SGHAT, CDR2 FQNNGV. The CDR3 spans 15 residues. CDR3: CASTNPGHSGNTIYF. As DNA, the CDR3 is TGTGCCAGCACGAATCCGGGACATTCAGGAAACACCATATATTTT.

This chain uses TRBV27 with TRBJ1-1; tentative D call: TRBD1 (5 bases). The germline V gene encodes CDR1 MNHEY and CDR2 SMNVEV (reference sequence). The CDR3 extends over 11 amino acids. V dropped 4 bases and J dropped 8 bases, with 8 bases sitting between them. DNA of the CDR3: TGTGCCAGCAGTTCAGGGCCAGAAGCTTTCTTT. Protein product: CASSSGPEAFF.

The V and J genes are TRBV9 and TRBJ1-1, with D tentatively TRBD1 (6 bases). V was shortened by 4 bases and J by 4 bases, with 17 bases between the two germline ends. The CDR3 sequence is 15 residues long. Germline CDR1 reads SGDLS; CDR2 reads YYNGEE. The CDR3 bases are TGTGCCAGCAGCCGAGACCAATTCAGGGGCACTGAAGCTTTCTTT. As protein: CASSRDQFRGTEAFF.

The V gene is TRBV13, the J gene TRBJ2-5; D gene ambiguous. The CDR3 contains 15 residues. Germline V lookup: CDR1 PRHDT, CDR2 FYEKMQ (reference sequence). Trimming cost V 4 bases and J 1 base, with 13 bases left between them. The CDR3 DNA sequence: TGTGCCAGCAGCTCCTCCCCCTCCCTCCAAGAGACCCAGTACTTC. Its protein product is CASSSSPSLQETQYF.

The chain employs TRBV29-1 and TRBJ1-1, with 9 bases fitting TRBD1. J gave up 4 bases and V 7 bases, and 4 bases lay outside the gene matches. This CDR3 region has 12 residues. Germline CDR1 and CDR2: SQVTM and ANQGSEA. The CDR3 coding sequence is TGCAGCGAAAGGGACAGGGCCACTGAAGCTTTCTTT. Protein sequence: CSERDRATEAFF.

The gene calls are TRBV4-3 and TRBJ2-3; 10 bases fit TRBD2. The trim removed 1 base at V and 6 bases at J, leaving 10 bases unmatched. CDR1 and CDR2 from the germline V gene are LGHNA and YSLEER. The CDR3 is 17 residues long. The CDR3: CASSQGILAGEEDTQYF. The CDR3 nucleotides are TGCGCCAGCAGCCAAGGTATCCTAGCGGGAGAGGAGGATACGCAGTATTTT.

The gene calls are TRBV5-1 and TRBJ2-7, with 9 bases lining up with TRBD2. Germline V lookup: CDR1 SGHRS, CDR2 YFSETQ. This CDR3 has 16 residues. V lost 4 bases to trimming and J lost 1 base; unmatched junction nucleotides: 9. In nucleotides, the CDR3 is TGCGCCAGCAGCCTAAGAGCGGGGGGACGTTCCTACGAGCAGTACTTC. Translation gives CASSLRAGGRSYEQYF.

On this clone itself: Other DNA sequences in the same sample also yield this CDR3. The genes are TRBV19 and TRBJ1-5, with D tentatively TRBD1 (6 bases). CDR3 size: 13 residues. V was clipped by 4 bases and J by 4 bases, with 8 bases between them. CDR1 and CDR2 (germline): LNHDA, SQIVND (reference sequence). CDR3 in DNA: TGTGCCAGTAGTACCCAGGGGAATCAGCCCCAGCATTTT. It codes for CASSTQGNQPQHF.

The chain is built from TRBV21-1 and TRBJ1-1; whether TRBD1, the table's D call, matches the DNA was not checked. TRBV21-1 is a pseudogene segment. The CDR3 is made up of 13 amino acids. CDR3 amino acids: CASSNTGGTEAFF. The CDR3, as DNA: TGTGCCAGCAGCAACACAGGGGGCACTGAAGCTTTCTTT.

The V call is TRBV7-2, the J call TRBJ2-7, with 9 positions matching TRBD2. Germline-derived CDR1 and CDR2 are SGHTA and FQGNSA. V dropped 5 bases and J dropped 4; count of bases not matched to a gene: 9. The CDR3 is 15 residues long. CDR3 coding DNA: TGTGCCAGCAGCCCCTCGCAAGCGGGAGGTTACGAGCAGTACTTC. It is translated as CASSPSQAGGYEQYF.

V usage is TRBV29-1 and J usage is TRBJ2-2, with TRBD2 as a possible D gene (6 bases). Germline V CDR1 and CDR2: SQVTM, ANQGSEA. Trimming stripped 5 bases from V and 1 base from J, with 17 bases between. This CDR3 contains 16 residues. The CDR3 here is CSVPSPRRENTGELFF. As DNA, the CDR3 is TGCAGCGTTCCCTCACCGAGGCGGGAGAACACCGGGGAGCTGTTTTTT.

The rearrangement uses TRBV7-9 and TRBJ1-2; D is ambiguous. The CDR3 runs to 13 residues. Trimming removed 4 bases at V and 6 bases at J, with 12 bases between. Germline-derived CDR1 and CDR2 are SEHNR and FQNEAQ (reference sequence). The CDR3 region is CASSSTPADGYTF. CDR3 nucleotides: TGTGCCAGCAGCTCTACACCGGCGGATGGCTACACCTTC.

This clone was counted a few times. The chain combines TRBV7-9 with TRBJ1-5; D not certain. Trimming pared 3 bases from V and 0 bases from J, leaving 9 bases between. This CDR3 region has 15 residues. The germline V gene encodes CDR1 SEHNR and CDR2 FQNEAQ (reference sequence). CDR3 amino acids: CASSFSGSSNQPQHF. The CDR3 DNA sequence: TGTGCCAGCAGCTTTTCGGGAAGTAGCAATCAGCCCCAGCATTTT.

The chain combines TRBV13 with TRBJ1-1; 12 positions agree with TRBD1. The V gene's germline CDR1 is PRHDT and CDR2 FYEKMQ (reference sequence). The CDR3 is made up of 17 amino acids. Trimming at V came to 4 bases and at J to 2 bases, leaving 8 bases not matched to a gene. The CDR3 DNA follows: TGTGCCAGCAGCTCTATCCCGGGACAGGGGGCAAACACTGAAGCTTTCTTT. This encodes CASSSIPGQGANTEAFF.